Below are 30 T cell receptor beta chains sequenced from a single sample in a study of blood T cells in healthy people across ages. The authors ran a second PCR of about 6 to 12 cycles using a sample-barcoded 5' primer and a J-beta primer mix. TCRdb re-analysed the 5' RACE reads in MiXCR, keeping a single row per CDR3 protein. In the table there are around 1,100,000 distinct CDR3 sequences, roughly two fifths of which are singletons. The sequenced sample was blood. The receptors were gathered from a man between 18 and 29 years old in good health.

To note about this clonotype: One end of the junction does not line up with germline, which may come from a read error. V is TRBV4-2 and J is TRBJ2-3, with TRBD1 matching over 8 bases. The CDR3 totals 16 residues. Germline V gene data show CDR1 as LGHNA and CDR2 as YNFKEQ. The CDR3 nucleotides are TGTGCCAGCAGCCTCGGCAGGGGGCAGGTCACAGATACGCAGGATTTT. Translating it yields CASSLGRGQVTDTQDF.

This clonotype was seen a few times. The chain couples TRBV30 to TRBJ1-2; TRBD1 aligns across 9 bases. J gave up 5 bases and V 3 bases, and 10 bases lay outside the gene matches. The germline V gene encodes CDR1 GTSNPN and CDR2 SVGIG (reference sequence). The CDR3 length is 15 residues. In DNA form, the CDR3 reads TGTGCCTGGAGACCCCGGGACAGGGACCTTTATGGCTACACCTTC. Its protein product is CAWRPRDRDLYGYTF.

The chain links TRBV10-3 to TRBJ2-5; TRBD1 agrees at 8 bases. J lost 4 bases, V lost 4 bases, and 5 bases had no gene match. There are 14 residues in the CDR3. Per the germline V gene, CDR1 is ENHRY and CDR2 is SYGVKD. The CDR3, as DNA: TGTGCCATCAGTGGACAGGGGTCTGGAGAGACCCAGTACTTC. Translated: CAISGQGSGETQYF.

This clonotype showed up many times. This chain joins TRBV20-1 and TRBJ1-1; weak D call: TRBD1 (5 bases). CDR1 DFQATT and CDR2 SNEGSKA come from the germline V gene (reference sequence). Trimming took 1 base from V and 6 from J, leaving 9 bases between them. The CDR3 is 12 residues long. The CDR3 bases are TGCAGTGCTAGAGGACAGCTGGCTGAAGCTTTCTTT. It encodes CSARGQLAEAFF.

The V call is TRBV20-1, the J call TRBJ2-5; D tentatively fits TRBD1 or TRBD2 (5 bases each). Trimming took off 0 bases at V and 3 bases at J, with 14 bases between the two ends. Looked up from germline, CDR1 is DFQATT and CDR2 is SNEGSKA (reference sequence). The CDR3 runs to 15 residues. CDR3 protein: CSAREPGRREETQYF. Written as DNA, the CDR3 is TGCAGTGCTAGAGAACCGGGACGAAGAGAAGAGACCCAGTACTTC.

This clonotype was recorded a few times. The CDR3 loop is CASSLDTGRETQYF. CDR3 nucleotides: TGCGCCAGCAGCTTGGATACAGGGAGAGAGACCCAGTACTTC. The chain combines TRBV5-1 with TRBJ2-5; possibly TRBD1 for D (6 bases). Trimming removed 0 bases at V and 4 bases at J, with 10 bases between. Germline CDR1 is SGHRS and CDR2 is YFSETQ. This CDR3 region has 14 residues. The whole variable domain, remainder taken from reference TRBV5-1 and TRBJ2-5, is KAGVTQTPRYLIKTRGQQVTLSCSPISGHRSVSWYQQTPGQGLQFLFEYFSETQRNKGNFPGRFSGRQFSNSRSEMNVSTLELGDSALYLCASSLDTGRETQYFGPGTRLLVL.

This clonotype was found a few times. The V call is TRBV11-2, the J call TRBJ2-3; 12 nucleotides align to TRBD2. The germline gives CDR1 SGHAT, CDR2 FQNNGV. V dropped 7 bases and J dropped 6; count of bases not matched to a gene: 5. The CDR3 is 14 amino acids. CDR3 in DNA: TGTGCCAGCACCTCTAGCGGGGGGGCCGATACGCAGTATTTT. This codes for CASTSSGGADTQYF.

This CDR3 reads CSATGTGGAATNEKLFF. Here the CDR3 DNA reads TGCAGTGCTACCGGGACAGGGGGTGCGGCAACTAATGAAAAACTGTTTTTT. This chain uses TRBV20-1 with TRBJ1-4; 11 nucleotides align to TRBD1. The ends lost 4 bases at V and 0 bases at J; junction bases unmatched: 7. CDR1 is DFQATT and CDR2 is SNEGSKA in the germline V gene (reference sequence). This CDR3 region has 17 residues.

For the CDR3, the DNA is TGCAGTGCGTTCGGGGCAACTAATGAAAAACTGTTTTTT. It encodes CSAFGATNEKLFF. The chain couples TRBV20-1 to TRBJ1-4; the D is unclear. The V gene's germline CDR1 is DFQATT and CDR2 SNEGSKA (reference sequence). Trimming took off 6 bases at V and 0 bases at J, with 8 bases between the two ends. This CDR3 spans 13 amino acids.

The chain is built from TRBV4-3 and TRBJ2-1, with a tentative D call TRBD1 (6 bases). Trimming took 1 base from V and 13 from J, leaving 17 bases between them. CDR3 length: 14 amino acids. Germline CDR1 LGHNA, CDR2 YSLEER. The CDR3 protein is CASSQAQGLQTQFF. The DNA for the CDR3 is TGCGCCAGCAGCCAAGCACAGGGCCTCCAGACCCAGTTCTTC.

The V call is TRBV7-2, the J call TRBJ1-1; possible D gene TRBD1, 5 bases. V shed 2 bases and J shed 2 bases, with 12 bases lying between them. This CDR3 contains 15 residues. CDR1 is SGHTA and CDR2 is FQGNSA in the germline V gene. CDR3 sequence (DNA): TGTGCCAGCAGCTTAACCAGGGATGGAAACACTGAAGCTTTCTTT. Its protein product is CASSLTRDGNTEAFF.

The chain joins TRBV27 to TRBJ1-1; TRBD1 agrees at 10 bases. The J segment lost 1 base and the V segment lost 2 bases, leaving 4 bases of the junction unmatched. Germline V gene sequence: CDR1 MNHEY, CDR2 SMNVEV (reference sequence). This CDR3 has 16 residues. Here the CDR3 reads CASSLRGQGGNTEAFF. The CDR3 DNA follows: TGTGCCAGCAGTTTACGCGGACAGGGGGGGAACACTGAAGCTTTCTTT.

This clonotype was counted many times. CDR3 bases: TGTGCCAGCAGTTACGAGAACAGGGGCACAGATACGCAGTATTTT. Its protein product is CASSYENRGTDTQYF. The gene calls are TRBV6-5 and TRBJ2-3; D is perhaps TRBD1 (6 bases). This CDR3 is 15 amino acids long. Trimming shortened V by 2 bases and J by 1 base, and 10 bases separated the two germline ends. Germline loops: CDR1 MNHEY, CDR2 SVGAGI.

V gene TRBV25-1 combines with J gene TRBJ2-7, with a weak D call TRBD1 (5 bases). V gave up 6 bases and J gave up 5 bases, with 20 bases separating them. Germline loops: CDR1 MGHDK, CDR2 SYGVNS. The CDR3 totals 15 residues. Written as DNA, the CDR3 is TGTGCCAGCAGCCCCAGGGCGTCCTATGTCGACGAGCAGTACTTC. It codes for CASSPRASYVDEQYF.

The CDR3 nucleotides read TGTGCCATCAGCGCCGAATCGACAGGGAAGGGAAACATTCAGTACTTC. The encoded protein is CAISAESTGKGNIQYF. V usage is TRBV10-3 and J usage is TRBJ2-4; 7 nucleotides match TRBD1. This CDR3 is 16 amino acids long. V shed 6 bases and J 6 bases; nucleotides not matched to a gene: 14. The germline V gene has CDR1 ENHRY and CDR2 SYGVKD.

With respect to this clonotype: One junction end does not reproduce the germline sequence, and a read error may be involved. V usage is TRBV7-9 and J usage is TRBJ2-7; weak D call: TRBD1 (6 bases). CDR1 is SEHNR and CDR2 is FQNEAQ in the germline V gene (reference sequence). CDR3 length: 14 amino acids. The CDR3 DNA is TGTGCCAGCAGCTTACGACAGGCCTCCGACGAGCAGTACTTC. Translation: CASSLRQASDEQYF. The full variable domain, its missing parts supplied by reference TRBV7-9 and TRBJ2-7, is DTGVSQNPRHKITKRGQNVTFRCDPISEHNRLYWYRQTLGQGPEFLTYFQNEAQLEKSRLLSDRFSAERPKGSFSTLEIQRTEQGDSAMYLCASSLRQASDEQYFGPGTRLTVT.

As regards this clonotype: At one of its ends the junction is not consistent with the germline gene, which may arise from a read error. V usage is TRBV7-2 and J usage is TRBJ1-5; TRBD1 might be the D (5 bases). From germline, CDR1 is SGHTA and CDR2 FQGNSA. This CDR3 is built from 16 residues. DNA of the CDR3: TGTGCCAGCACCCTCCACCCGGGGCAGGGCAAGCAGCCCCAGCATTTT. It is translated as CASTLHPGQGKQPQHF.

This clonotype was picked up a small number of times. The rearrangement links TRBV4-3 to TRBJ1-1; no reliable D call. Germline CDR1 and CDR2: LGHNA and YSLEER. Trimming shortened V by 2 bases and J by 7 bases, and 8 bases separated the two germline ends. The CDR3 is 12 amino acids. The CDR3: CASSQSAGEAFF. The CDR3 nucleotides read TGCGCCAGCAGCCAAAGTGCTGGTGAAGCTTTCTTT.

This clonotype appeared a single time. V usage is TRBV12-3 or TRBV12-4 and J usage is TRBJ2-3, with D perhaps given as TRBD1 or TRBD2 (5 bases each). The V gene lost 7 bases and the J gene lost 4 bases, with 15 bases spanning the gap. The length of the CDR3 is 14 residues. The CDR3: CASTSWGKADTQYF. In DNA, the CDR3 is TGTGCCAGCACCAGCTGGGGGAAAGCAGATACGCAGTATTTT.

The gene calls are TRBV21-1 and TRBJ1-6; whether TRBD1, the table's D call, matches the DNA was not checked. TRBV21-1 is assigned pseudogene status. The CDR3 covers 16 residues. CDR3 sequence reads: CASSKVLQGEESPLHF. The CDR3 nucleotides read TGTGCCAGCAGCAAAGTGCTCCAGGGGGAAGAGTCACCCCTCCACTTT.

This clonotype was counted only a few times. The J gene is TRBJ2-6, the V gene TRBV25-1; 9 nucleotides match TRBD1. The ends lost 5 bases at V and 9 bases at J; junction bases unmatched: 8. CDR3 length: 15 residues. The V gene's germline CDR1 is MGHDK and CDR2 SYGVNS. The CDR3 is CASSPPGQGGNVLTF. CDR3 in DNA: TGTGCCAGCAGTCCTCCGGGACAGGGAGGCAACGTCCTGACTTTC.

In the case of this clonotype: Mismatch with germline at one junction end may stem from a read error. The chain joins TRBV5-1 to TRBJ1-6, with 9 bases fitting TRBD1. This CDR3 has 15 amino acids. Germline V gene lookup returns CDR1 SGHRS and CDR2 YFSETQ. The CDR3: CASSIGQGYNSPPHF. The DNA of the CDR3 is TGCGCCAGCAGCATTGGACAGGGGTACAATTCCCCCCCCCACTTT. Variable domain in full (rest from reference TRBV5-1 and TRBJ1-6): KAGVTQTPRYLIKTRGQQVTLSCSPISGHRSVSWYQQTPGQGLQFLFEYFSETQRNKGNFPGRFSGRQFSNSRSEMNVSTLELGDSALYLCASSIGQGYNSPPHFGNGTRLTVT.

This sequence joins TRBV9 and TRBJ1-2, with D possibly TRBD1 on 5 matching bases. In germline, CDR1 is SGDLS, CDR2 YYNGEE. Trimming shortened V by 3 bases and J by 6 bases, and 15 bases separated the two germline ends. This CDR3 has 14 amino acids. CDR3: CASSAGRGINGYTF. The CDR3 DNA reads TGTGCCAGCAGCGCGGGACGGGGGATAAATGGCTACACCTTC.

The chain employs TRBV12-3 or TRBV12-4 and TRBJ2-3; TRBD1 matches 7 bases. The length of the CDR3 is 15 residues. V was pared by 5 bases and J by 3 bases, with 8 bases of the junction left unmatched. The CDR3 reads CASSPGQVTTDTQYF. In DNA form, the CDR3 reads TGTGCCAGCAGTCCTGGACAGGTGACAACAGATACGCAGTATTTT.

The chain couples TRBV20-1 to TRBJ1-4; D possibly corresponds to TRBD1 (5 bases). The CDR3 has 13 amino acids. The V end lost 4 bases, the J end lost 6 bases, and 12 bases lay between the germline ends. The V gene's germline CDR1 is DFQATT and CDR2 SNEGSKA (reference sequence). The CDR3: CSAKARGDEKLFF. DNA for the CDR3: TGCAGTGCTAAAGCCCGAGGGGATGAAAAACTGTTTTTT.

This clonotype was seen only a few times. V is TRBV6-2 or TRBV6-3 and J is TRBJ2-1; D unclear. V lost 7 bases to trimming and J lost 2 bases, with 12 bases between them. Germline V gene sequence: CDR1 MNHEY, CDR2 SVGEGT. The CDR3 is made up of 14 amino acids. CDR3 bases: TGTGCCAGCACCCCCATGGGAACCTACAATGAGCAGTTCTTC. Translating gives CASTPMGTYNEQFF.

CDR3 loop: CASRAQGAFYNEQFF. As DNA, the CDR3 is TGTGCCAGCAGAGCACAGGGGGCCTTCTACAATGAGCAGTTCTTC. The V and J genes are TRBV25-1 and TRBJ2-1, with 9 bases that match TRBD1. V was pared by 6 bases and J by 3 bases, with 6 bases of the junction left unmatched. Germline V gene lookup returns CDR1 MGHDK and CDR2 SYGVNS. CDR3 length: 15 residues.

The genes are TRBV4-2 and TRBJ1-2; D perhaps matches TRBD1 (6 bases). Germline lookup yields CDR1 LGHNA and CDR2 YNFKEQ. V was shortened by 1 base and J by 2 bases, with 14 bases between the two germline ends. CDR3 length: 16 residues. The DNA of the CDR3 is TGTGCCAGCAGCCAAGCTGGGGGCACTATGAACTATGGCTACACCTTC. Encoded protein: CASSQAGGTMNYGYTF.

The CDR3: CASSLARSETQFF. CDR3 DNA: TGTGCCAGCAGCTTAGCGAGGTCAGAGACCCAGTTCTTC. The chain combines TRBV7-2 with TRBJ2-5; D uncertain. Near its end, the DNA agrees better with TRBJ2-1, so the J call may be wrong. The CDR3 is 13 amino acids. The germline V gene encodes CDR1 SGHTA and CDR2 FQGNSA.

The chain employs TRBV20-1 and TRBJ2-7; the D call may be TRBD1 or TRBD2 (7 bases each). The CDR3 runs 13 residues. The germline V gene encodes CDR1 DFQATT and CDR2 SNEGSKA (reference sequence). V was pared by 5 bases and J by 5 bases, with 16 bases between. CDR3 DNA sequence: TGCAGTGCTGGGGGGGACAGTAGCCACGAGCAGTACTTC. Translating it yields CSAGGDSSHEQYF.